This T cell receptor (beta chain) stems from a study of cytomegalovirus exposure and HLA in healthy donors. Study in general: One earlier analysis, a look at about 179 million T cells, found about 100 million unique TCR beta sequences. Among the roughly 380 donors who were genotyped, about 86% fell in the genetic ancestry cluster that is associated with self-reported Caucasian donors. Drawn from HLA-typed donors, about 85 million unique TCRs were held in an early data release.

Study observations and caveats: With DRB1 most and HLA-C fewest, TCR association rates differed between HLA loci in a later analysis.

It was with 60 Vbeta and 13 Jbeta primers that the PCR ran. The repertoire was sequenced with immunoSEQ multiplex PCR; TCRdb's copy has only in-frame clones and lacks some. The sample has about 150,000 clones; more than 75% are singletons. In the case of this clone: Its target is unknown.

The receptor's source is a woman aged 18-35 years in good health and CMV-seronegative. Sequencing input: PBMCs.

Here the CDR3 DNA reads TGTGCCAGCAGCCTGACGGGGGTGAACGAGCAGTACTTC. The encoded protein is CASSLTGVNEQYF. The rearrangement joins TRBV5-4 to TRBJ2-5, with D perhaps TRBD2 (6 bases). The tail of the sequence fits TRBJ2-7 better, so the J call may be wrong. CDR1 and CDR2 (germline): SGHNT, YYREEE (reference sequence). The CDR3 extends over 13 amino acids.